The subject of this entry is one TCR beta chain. The sample belongs to a study of cytomegalovirus exposure and HLA in healthy donors. The PCR contained 60 Vbeta and 13 Jbeta primers. TCRdb's table, derived via immunoSEQ multiplex PCR, lists solely in-frame clones and lacks some. The sample consists of 65,000 to 90,000 clones, around 75% of them appearing once. CDR3 length equals 13 residues. Trimming cost V 0 bases and J 6 bases, with 8 bases left between them. Looked up from germline, CDR1 is SGHNT and CDR2 is YYREEE (reference sequence). In nominal health when sampled, donors likely had unrecorded immune exposures nonetheless.

The TCR was taken from a man aged 70-80 years in good health and CMV-seronegative. Material for sequencing was PBMCs. The chain recombines TRBV5-4 with TRBJ2-3; no clear D gene. The DNA of the CDR3 is TGTGCCAGCAGCTTGGCCAAGAGGGATACGCAGTATTTT. Amino acid sequence: CASSLAKRDTQYF.